The 20 T cell receptor beta chains below were found in one sample sequenced in a study of blood T cell repertoires in COVID-19. Generated by immunoSEQ multiplex PCR, the TCRdb table keeps only in-frame clones and is missing some. Here the sample spans about 250,000 clones, around 86% being singletons. What was sequenced was peripheral blood. The origin of the receptors is a middle-aged woman who had recovered from COVID-19.

This clone has a single count. The chain couples TRBV5-4 to TRBJ2-5, with 7 nucleotides matching TRBD2. CDR1 is SGHNT, CDR2 YYREEE, per germline (reference sequence). V was pared by 0 bases and J by 2 bases, with 7 bases of the junction left unmatched. This CDR3 region has 16 residues. For the CDR3, the DNA is TGTGCCAGCAGCTTGGCTCTAGCGGCTGCTCAAGAGACCCAGTACTTC. It is translated as CASSLALAAAQETQYF.

The V call is TRBV6-5, the J call TRBJ2-1; TRBD2 aligns across 10 bases. CDR1 and CDR2 from the germline V gene are MNHEY and SVGAGI. The CDR3 length is 14 residues. The junction had 7 bases not matched to a gene; V was cut back by 6 bases and J by 8 bases. The CDR3: CASRDSGGFHEQFF. For the CDR3, the DNA is TGTGCCAGCAGGGATAGCGGGGGGTTCCATGAGCAGTTCTTC.

In nucleotides, the CDR3 is TGCGCCAGCAGCCAAGAAACACGGGTGATCACTGAAGCTTTCTTT. Translating it yields CASSQETRVITEAFF. This chain links TRBV4-1 with TRBJ1-1; D not certain. The V gene's germline CDR1 is MGHRA and CDR2 YSYEKL. Between the trimmed V and J ends, which lost 0 bases and 4 bases, there was a span of 12 bases. This CDR3 comprises 15 residues.

The genes are TRBV28 and TRBJ2-1, with 11 bases fitting TRBD2. The V segment lost 5 bases and the J segment 9 bases; nucleotides outside the gene matches: 15. CDR3 length: 17 amino acids. Germline V gene sequence: CDR1 MDHEN, CDR2 SYDVKM. The CDR3 is CASSPIFSGRASFEQFF. CDR3 DNA sequence: TGTGCCAGCAGTCCCATTTTTAGCGGGAGGGCCTCTTTTGAGCAGTTCTTC.

This clone was counted between two and nine times. The chain uses TRBV6-5 and TRBJ2-2; D is possibly TRBD1 (5 bases). Trimming stripped 6 bases from V and 1 base from J, with 9 bases between. CDR1 and CDR2 from the germline V gene are MNHEY and SVGAGI. CDR3 size: 14 residues. The CDR3: CASRDGQNTGELFF. CDR3 bases: TGTGCCAGCAGGGACGGACAGAACACCGGGGAGCTGTTTTTT.

The rearrangement uses TRBV6-5 and TRBJ2-6; tentative D call: TRBD1 (6 bases). The germline V and J ends were trimmed by 6 bases and 2 bases, with 11 bases remaining between them. The length of the CDR3 is 15 residues. Germline V gene sequence: CDR1 MNHEY, CDR2 SVGAGI. The CDR3 protein is CASRGPGAGANVLTF. In nucleotides, the CDR3 is TGTGCCAGCAGGGGTCCAGGGGCTGGGGCCAACGTCCTGACTTTC.

The chain joins TRBV2 to TRBJ2-7; 9 positions match TRBD2. The germline gives CDR1 SNHLY, CDR2 FYNNEI. CDR3 length equals 14 residues. Trimming removed 5 bases from V and 4 bases from J; junction bases left unmatched: 6. Written as DNA, the CDR3 is TGTGCCAGCAGTCGGCGGGAGGGCCAATACGAGCAGTACTTC. Its protein is CASSRREGQYEQYF.

CDR3 in DNA: TGTGCCAGCAGCTTATTCGTGGGACAGGGATCTCGGGAGCAGTACTTC. Protein sequence: CASSLFVGQGSREQYF. V gene TRBV7-9 combines with J gene TRBJ2-7; 9 bases are shared with TRBD1. V lost 2 bases and J lost 7; bases outside the gene matches: 12. Germline assignment: CDR1 SEHNR and CDR2 FQNEAQ (reference sequence). This CDR3 has 16 amino acids.

The V gene is TRBV7-9, the J gene TRBJ2-3; D is unresolved. Trimming stripped 6 bases from V and 0 bases from J, with 13 bases between. Germline CDR1 reads SEHNR; CDR2 reads FQNEAQ (reference sequence). The CDR3 length is 15 residues. The CDR3, as DNA: TGTGCCAGCAGACCCCTGGAGACGAGCACAGATACGCAGTATTTT. As protein: CASRPLETSTDTQYF.

The V call is TRBV29-1, the J call TRBJ2-1; perhaps TRBD2 as D (6 bases). Germline-derived CDR1 and CDR2 are SQVTM and ANQGSEA. V lost 6 bases to trimming and J lost 4 bases, with 16 bases between them. The CDR3 is 14 amino acids. The CDR3 coding sequence is TGCAGCGTCGCCCGGGACGGGGGATACAATGAGCAGTTCTTC. As protein: CSVARDGGYNEQFF.

The chain links TRBV18 to TRBJ1-1; 7 nucleotides align to TRBD1. Germline CDR1 and CDR2: KGHSH and LQKENI. This CDR3 spans 15 amino acids. J lost 1 base, V lost 3 bases, and 5 bases had no gene match. CDR3 in amino acids: CASSPGDRENTEAFF. For the CDR3, the DNA is TGTGCCAGCTCACCGGGCGACAGGGAGAACACTGAAGCTTTCTTT.

The count of this clone is one. The chain uses TRBV27 and TRBJ1-4; a weak D match, TRBD1 (5 bases). Germline V CDR1 and CDR2: MNHEY, SMNVEV (reference sequence). V lost 0 bases to trimming and J lost 6 bases, with 14 bases between them. This CDR3 region has 16 residues. This chain's CDR3 is CASSLSGAGWYEKLFF. CDR3 in DNA: TGTGCCAGCAGTTTATCCGGAGCAGGGTGGTATGAAAAACTGTTTTTT.

The chain employs TRBV6-5 and TRBJ2-7; 10 bases agree with TRBD2. V shed 5 bases, J shed 9 bases, and the junction held 13 bases outside the gene matches. The CDR3 runs to 15 residues. CDR1 and CDR2 (germline): MNHEY, SVGAGI. DNA of the CDR3: TGTGCCAGCAGTAATTTAGCGGGAGGCCCCTCGTGGCAGTACTTC. Translating it yields CASSNLAGGPSWQYF.

The chain is built from TRBV23-1 and TRBJ2-7; TRBD1 agrees at 7 bases. TRBV23-1 is an open reading frame, and its role is uncertain. The CDR3 consists of 19 residues. The V gene end was trimmed by 2 bases and the J gene end by 0 bases; junction bases not matched to a gene: 16. The chain's CDR3 is CASSQGIRFRGLGSYEQYF. The CDR3 nucleotides read TGCGCCAGCAGTCAAGGAATACGTTTTAGGGGGCTAGGCTCCTACGAGCAGTACTTC.

The table lists this clone with a few counts. CDR3 nucleotide sequence: TGTGCCTGGAGTTCGGGGTTGGGGAATCAGCCCCAGCATTTT. Its protein is CAWSSGLGNQPQHF. The genes are TRBV30 and TRBJ1-5; no firm D call. The CDR3 covers 14 residues. Germline values: CDR1 GTSNPN, CDR2 SVGIG (reference sequence). Trimming stripped 2 bases from V and 4 bases from J, with 12 bases between.

The chain joins TRBV19 to TRBJ2-5, with 8 bases aligning to TRBD1. This CDR3 region has 16 residues. V dropped 4 bases and J dropped 1; count of bases not matched to a gene: 8. CDR1 is LNHDA and CDR2 is SQIVND in the germline V gene (reference sequence). CDR3 in amino acids: CASSRTSGGFQETQYF. In nucleotides, the CDR3 is TGTGCCAGTAGTAGAACTTCAGGGGGCTTCCAAGAGACCCAGTACTTC.

The chain employs TRBV7-3 and TRBJ2-1; possibly TRBD2 for D (6 bases). The V gene lost 3 bases and the J gene lost 6 bases, with 12 bases spanning the gap. The germline V gene has CDR1 SGHTA and CDR2 FQGTGA. This CDR3 has 14 amino acids. The CDR3 sequence is CASSLNWGVNEQFF. The CDR3 region has the DNA TGTGCCAGCAGCTTGAATTGGGGGGTCAATGAGCAGTTCTTC. Based on the CDR3 plus reference TRBV7-3 and TRBJ2-1, the full variable domain is GAGVSQTPSNKVTEKGKYVELRCDPISGHTALYWYRQSLGQGPEFLIYFQGTGAADDSGLPNDRFFAVRPEGSVSTLKIQRTERGDSAVYLCASSLNWGVNEQFFGPGTRLTVL.

The J gene is TRBJ2-3, the V gene TRBV1; whether TRBD1, the table's D call, matches the DNA was not checked. TRBV1 is a documented pseudogene. CDR3 length equals 17 residues. The CDR3 sequence is CTSSRDVRDRAWGTQYF. CDR3 bases: TGCACCAGCAGCCGCGATGTCCGGGACAGGGCCTGGGGTACGCAGTATTTT.

The V call is TRBV27, the J call TRBJ2-7; D is unresolved. V was clipped by 2 bases and J by 1 base, with 12 bases between them. Germline CDR1 reads MNHEY; CDR2 reads SMNVEV (reference sequence). The CDR3 sequence is 15 residues long. The CDR3 DNA reads TGTGCCAGCAGTTTAATGACTCCCCCTTCCTACGAGCAGTACTTC. Its translation is CASSLMTPPSYEQYF.

The rearrangement uses TRBV18 and TRBJ1-2; 8 bases match TRBD1. This CDR3 is built from 14 residues. Germline V gene sequence: CDR1 KGHSH, CDR2 LQKENI. With 4 bases clipped from V and 3 bases from J, the junction kept 4 bases outside the gene matches. This CDR3 reads CASSLGQGYYGYTF. The CDR3 region has the DNA TGTGCCAGCTCACTAGGACAGGGCTACTATGGCTACACCTTC.